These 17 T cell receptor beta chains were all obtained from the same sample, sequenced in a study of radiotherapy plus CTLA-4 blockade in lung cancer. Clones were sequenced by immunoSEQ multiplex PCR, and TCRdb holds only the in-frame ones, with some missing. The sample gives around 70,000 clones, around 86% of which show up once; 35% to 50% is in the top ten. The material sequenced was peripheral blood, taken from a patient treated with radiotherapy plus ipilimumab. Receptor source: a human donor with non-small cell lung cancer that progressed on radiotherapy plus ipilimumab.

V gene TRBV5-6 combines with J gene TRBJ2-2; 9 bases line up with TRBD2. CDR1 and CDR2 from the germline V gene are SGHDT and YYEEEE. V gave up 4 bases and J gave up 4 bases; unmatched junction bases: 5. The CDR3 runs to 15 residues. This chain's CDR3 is CASSRSGSGTGELFF. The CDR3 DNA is TGTGCCAGCAGCCGTAGCGGGAGCGGCACCGGGGAGCTGTTTTTT. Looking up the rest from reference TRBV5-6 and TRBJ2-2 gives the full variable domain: DAGVTQSPTHLIKTRGQQVTLRCSPKSGHDTVSWYQQALGQGPQFIFQYYEEEERQRGNFPDRFSGHQFPNYSSELNVNALLLGDSALYLCASSRSGSGTGELFFGEGSRLTVL.

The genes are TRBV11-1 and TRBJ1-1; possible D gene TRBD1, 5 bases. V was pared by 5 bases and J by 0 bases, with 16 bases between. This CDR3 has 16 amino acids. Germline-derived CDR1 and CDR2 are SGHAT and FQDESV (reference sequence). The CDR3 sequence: CASSPRDGYMNTEAFF. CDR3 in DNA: TGTGCCAGCAGCCCCCGGGACGGATACATGAACACTGAAGCTTTCTTT.

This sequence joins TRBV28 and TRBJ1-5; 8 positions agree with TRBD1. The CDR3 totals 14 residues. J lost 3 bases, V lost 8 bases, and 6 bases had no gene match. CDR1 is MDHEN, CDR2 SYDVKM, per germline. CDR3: CASQGARNNQPQHF. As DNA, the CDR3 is TGTGCCAGCCAGGGGGCCAGGAACAATCAGCCCCAGCATTTT. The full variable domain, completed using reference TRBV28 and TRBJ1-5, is DVKVTQSSRYLVKRTGEKVFLECVQDMDHENMFWYRQDPGLGLRLIYFSYDVKMKEKGDIPEGYSVSREKKERFSLILESASTNQTSMYLCASQGARNNQPQHFGDGTRLSIL.

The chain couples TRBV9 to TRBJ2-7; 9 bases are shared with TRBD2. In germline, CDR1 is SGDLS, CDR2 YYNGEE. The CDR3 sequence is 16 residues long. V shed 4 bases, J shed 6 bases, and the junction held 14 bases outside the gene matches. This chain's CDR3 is CASSKLAGVVSGEQYF. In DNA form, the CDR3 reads TGTGCCAGCAGCAAATTAGCGGGAGTAGTTTCGGGCGAGCAGTACTTC.

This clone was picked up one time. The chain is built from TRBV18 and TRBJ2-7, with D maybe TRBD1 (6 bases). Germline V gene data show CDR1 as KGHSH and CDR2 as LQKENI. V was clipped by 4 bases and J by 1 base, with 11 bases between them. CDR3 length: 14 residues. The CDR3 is CASSLARGSYEQYV. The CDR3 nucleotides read TGTGCCAGCTCACTAGCCAGGGGTTCCTACGAGCAGTACGTC.

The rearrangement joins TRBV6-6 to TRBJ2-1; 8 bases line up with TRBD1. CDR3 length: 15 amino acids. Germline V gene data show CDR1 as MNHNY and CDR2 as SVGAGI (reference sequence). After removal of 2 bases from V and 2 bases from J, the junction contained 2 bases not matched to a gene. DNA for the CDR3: TGTGCCAGCAGTTACGAACAGGGGGCCTACAATGAGCAGTTCTTC. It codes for CASSYEQGAYNEQFF.

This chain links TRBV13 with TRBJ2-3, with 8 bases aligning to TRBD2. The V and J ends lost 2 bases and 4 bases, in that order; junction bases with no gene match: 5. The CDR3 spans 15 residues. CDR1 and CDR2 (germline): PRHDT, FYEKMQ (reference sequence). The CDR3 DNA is TGTGCCAGCAGCTTAACACTAGCGGAGGCAGATACGCAGTATTTT. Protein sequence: CASSLTLAEADTQYF.

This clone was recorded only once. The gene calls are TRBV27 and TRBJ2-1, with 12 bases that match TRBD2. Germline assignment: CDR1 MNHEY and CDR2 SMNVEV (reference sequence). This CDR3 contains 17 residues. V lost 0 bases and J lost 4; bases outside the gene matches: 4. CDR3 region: CASSLSSLAGGYNEQFF. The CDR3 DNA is TGTGCCAGCAGTTTATCGAGTCTAGCGGGAGGGTACAATGAGCAGTTCTTC.

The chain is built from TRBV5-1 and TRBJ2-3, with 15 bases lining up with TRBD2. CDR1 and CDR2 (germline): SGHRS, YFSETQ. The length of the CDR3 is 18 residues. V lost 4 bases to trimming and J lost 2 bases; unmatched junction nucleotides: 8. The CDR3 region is CASSKGLAGGGFTDTQYF. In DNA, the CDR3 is TGCGCCAGCAGCAAAGGACTAGCGGGAGGGGGATTCACAGATACGCAGTATTTT.

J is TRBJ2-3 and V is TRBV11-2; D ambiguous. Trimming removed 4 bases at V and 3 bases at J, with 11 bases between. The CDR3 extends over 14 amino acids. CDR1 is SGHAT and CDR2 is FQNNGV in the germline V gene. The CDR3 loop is CASSYLPRTDTQYF. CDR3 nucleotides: TGTGCCAGCAGCTACCTCCCTCGAACAGATACGCAGTATTTT. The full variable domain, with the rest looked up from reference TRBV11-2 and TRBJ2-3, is EAGVAQSPRYKIIEKRQSVAFWCNPISGHATLYWYQQILGQGPKLLIQFQNNGVVDDSQLPKDRFSAERLKGVDSTLKIQPAKLEDSAVYLCASSYLPRTDTQYFGPGTRLTVL.

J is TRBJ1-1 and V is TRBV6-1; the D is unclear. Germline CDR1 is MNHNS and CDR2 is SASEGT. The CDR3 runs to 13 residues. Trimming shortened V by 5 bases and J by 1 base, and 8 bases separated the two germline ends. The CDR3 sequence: CASSPTRNTEAFF. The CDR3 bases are TGTGCCAGCAGTCCTACAAGGAACACTGAAGCTTTCTTT.

CDR3 nucleotide sequence: TGCGCCAGCACCCTGACAGGGGATCAGCCCCAGCATTTT. Protein product: CASTLTGDQPQHF. This chain connects TRBV5-1 to TRBJ1-5; 8 nucleotides line up with TRBD1. Per the germline V gene, CDR1 is SGHRS and CDR2 is YFSETQ. The CDR3 is made up of 13 amino acids. Trimming removed 6 bases from V and 5 bases from J; junction bases left unmatched: 4.

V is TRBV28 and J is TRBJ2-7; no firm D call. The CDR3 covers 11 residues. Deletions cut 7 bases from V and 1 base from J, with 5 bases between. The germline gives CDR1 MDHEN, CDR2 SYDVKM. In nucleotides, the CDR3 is TGTGCCAGCACCCGTTCCTACGAGCAGTACTTC. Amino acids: CASTRSYEQYF.

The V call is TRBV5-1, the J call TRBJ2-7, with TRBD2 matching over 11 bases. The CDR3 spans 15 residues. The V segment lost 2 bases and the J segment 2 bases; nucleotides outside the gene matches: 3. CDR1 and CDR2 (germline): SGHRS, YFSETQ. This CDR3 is CASSLGTSGPYEQYF. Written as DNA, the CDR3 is TGCGCCAGCAGCTTAGGGACTAGCGGCCCCTACGAGCAGTACTTC.

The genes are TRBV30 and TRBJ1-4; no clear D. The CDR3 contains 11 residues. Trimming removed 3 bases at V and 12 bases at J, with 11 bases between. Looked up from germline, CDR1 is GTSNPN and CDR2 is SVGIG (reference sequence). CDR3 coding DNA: TGTGCCTGGAGACGGACTAAAGAACTGTTTTTT. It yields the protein CAWRRTKELFF. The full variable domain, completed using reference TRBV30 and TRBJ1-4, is SQTIHQWPATLVQPVGSPLSLECTVEGTSNPNLYWYRQAAGRGLQLLFYSVGIGQISSEVPQNLSASRPQDRQFILSSKKLLLSDSGFYLCAWRRTKELFFGSGTQLSVL.

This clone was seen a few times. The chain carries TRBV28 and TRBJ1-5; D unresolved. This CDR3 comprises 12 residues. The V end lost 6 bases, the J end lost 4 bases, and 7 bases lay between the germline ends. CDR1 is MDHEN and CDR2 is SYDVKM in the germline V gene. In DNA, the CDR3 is TGTGCCAGCAGGGGATTGAATCAGCCCCAGCATTTT. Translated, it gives CASRGLNQPQHF.

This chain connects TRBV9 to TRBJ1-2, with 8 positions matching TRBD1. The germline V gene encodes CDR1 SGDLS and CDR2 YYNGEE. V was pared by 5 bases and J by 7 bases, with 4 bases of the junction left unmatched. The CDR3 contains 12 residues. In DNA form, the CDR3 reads TGTGCCAGCAGTACAGGGGGAAGTGGCTACACCTTC. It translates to CASSTGGSGYTF.